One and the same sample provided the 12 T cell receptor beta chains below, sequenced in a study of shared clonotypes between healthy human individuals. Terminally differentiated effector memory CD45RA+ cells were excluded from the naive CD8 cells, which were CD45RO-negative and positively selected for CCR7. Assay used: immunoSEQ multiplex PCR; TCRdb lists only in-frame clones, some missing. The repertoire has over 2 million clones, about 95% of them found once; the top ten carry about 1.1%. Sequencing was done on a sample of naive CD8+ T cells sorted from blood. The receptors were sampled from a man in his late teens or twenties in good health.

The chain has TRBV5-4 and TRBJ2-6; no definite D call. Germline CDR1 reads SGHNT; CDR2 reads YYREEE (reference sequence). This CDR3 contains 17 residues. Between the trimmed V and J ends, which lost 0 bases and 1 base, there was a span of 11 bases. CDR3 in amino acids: CASSLESQLSGANVLTF. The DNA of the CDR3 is TGTGCCAGCAGCTTGGAGTCCCAATTATCTGGGGCCAACGTCCTGACTTTC.

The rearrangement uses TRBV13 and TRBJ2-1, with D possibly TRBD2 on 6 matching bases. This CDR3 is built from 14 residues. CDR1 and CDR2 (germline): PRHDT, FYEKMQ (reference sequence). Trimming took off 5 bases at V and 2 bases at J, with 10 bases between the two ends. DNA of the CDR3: TGTGCCAGCAGCCTCTTAGCGGCCTACAATGAGCAGTTCTTC. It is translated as CASSLLAAYNEQFF.

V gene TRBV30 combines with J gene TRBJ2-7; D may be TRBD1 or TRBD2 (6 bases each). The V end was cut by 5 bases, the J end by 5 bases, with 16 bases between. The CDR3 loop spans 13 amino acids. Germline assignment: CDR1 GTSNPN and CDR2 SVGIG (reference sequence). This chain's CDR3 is CAWRQGGLDEQYF. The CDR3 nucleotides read TGTGCCTGGCGACAAGGGGGGTTGGACGAGCAGTACTTC.

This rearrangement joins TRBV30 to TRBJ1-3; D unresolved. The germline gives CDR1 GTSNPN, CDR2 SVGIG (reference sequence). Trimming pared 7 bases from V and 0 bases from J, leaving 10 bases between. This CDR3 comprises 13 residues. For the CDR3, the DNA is TGTGCCTCTACAGCGTTCTCTGGAAACACCATATATTTT. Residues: CASTAFSGNTIYF.

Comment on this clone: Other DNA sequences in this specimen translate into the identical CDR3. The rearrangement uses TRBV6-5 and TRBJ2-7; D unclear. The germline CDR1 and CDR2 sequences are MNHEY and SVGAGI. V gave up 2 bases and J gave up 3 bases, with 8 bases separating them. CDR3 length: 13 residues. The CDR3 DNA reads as TGTGCCAGCAGTTACGGGCCCCACTACGAGCAGTACTTC. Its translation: CASSYGPHYEQYF.

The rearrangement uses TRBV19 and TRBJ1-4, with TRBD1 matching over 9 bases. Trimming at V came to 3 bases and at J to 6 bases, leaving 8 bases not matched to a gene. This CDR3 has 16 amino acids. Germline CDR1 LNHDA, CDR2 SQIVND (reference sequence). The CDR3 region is CASSILGQGIDEKLFF. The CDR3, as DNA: TGTGCCAGTAGTATCCTCGGACAGGGGATAGATGAAAAACTGTTTTTT.

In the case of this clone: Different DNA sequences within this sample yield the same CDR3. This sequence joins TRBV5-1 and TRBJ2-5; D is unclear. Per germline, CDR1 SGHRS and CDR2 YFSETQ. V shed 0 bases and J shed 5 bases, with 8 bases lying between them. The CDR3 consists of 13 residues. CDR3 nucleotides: TGCGCCAGCAGCTTGGTTCCGGAGGAGACCCAGTACTTC. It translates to CASSLVPEETQYF. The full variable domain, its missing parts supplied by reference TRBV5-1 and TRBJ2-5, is KAGVTQTPRYLIKTRGQQVTLSCSPISGHRSVSWYQQTPGQGLQFLFEYFSETQRNKGNFPGRFSGRQFSNSRSEMNVSTLELGDSALYLCASSLVPEETQYFGPGTRLLVL.

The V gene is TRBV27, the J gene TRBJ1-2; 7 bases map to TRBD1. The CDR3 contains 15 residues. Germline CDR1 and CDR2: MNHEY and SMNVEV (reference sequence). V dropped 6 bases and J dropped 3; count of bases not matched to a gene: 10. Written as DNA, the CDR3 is TGTGCCAGCAGCCAAACGGGACAGACATACTATGGCTACACCTTC. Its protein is CASSQTGQTYYGYTF.

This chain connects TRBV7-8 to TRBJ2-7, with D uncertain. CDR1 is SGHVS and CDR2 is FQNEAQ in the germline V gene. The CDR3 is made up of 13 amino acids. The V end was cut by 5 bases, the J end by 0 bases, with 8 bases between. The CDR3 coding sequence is TGTGCCAGCAGCCCAGAGGACTCCTACGAGCAGTACTTC. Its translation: CASSPEDSYEQYF.

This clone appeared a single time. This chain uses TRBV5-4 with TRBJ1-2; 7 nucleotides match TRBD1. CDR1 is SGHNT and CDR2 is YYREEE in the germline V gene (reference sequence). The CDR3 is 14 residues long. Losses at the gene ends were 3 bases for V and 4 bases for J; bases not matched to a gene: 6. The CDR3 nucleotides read TGTGCCAGCAGCTCGTCAGACAGGGCCTATGGCTACACCTTC. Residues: CASSSSDRAYGYTF.

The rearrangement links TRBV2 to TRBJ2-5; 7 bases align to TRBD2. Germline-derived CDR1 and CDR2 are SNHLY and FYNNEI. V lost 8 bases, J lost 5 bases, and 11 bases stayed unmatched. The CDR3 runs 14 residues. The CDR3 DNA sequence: TGTGCCAGCTCGAAAGCGGGGAGAAGGGAGACCCAGTACTTC. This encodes CASSKAGRRETQYF.

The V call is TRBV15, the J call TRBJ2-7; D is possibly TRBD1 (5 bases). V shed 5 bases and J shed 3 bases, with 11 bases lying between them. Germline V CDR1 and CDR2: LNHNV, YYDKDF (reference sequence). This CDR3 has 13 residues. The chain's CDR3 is CATSLVDSYEQYF. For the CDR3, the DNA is TGTGCCACCAGCCTGGTCGACAGCTACGAGCAGTACTTC.